The present TCR beta chain was sequenced within a study of cytomegalovirus exposure and HLA in healthy donors. Study observations and caveats: Serostatus for CMV was the only available immune exposure information. DRB1 showed the most TCR associations and HLA-C the fewest in a later analysis, as rates varied by HLA locus. Previous analysis showed most TCR beta V segments were productive about 87% or about 30% of the time.

CDR1 and CDR2 (germline): LGHNA, YNFKEQ. Trimming removed 1 base from V and 2 bases from J; junction bases left unmatched: 4. The CDR3 totals 15 residues. Details on this clone: Its antigen is as yet unknown.

Primers included in the PCR were 60 Vbeta and 13 Jbeta primers. TCRdb's table, derived via immunoSEQ multiplex PCR, lists solely in-frame clones and lacks some. The sample shows fewer than 200,000 clones, around four fifths of them seen only once. The sequencing sample was made of PBMCs. This chain links TRBV4-2 with TRBJ1-2, with TRBD1 matching 7 bases. The receptor was isolated from a man aged 50-60 years in good health and CMV-seronegative. Written as DNA, the CDR3 is TGTGCCAGCAGCCAAGGGGACAGTTTGAACTATGGCTACACCTTC. The encoded protein is CASSQGDSLNYGYTF.